Listed below are T cell receptor beta chains from one sample, sequenced in a study of monozygotic twins with inflammatory bowel disease. TCRdb reprocessed the 5' RACE reads, keeping one entry per CDR3 protein, no DNA. This listing includes about 210,000 distinct CDR3 sequences. Sequenced input: blood. These receptors all stem from a human donor with ulcerative colitis or Crohn's disease, or a healthy co-twin of an affected twin (not recorded which). Each CDR3 is given with its conserved first and last residue.

v_call	j_call	cdr3_aa
TRBV15	TRBJ2-2	CATSRDANTGELFF
TRBV5-1	TRBJ2-1	CASSLVGIREQFF
TRBV29-1	TRBJ2-1	CSVEDGRASYNEQFF
TRBV27	TRBJ2-7	CASSLSRDNYEQYF
TRBV12-3/TRBV12-4	TRBJ2-7	CASRTSGSYEQYF
TRBV10-3	TRBJ1-1	CAISAQGRATEAFF
TRBV28	TRBJ2-3	CASSSLTTGSDTQYF
TRBV20-1	TRBJ2-7	CSAREMAGGPVYEQYF
TRBV27	TRBJ2-5	CASSSPSQKGETQYF
TRBV6-5	TRBJ2-1	CASSQLEYNEQFF
TRBV19	TRBJ2-7	CASSDSPLGEQYF
TRBV24-1	TRBJ2-3	CATSDETDTQYF
TRBV29-1	TRBJ2-7	CSGRIGGGEQYF
TRBV19	TRBJ2-2	CASRDGQDLGTGELFF
TRBV7-2	TRBJ2-1	CASTGGDPTYNEQFF
TRBV6-5	TRBJ2-3	CASSYSQVTDTQYF
TRBV7-3	TRBJ2-3	CASSPGLAGKDTQYF
TRBV12-3/TRBV12-4	TRBJ2-5	CASTAGVPQETQYF
TRBV28	TRBJ2-3	CASGGPLPSTDTQYF
TRBV21-1	TRBJ1-4	CASSVGQGIFNEKLFF
TRBV15	TRBJ2-2	CATSPYGGDLLNTGELFF
TRBV6-5	TRBJ2-7	CASSYSAGANEQYF
TRBV7-2	TRBJ2-4	CASSLEGILAKNIQYF
TRBV12-3/TRBV12-4	TRBJ2-2	CASSLGRGGDTGELFF
TRBV20-1	TRBJ2-5	CSATPISGGGGGSLETQYF
TRBV14	TRBJ2-1	CASSGTGLSNEQFF
TRBV20-1	TRBJ2-7	CSATGLAAYYEQYF
TRBV2	TRBJ2-7	CASSPGPGIVEQYF
TRBV6-5	TRBJ2-3	CASSYSGTTDTQYF
TRBV5-1	TRBJ2-5	CASSLEASGGWETQYF
TRBV7-7	TRBJ2-3	CASSFGRGGLYTQYF
TRBV11-2	TRBJ2-7	CASSLADGSYEQYF
TRBV5-1	TRBJ1-5	CASSPGHGDGNQPQHF
TRBV7-2	TRBJ2-1	CASSLEASGEQFF
TRBV5-1	TRBJ2-3	CASSSPLAGALLPGTDTQYF
TRBV5-1	TRBJ1-1	CASSPAVANTEAFF
TRBV7-3	TRBJ2-1	CASSLSRENEQFF
TRBV29-1	TRBJ1-1	CSVEGSGGLGTEAFF
TRBV6-6	TRBJ2-7	CASSYIGGEQYF
TRBV6-1	TRBJ2-7	CASSDRGGRYEQYF
TRBV7-3	TRBJ2-1	CASSWGGGSYNEQFF
TRBV29-1	TRBJ2-4	CSVKGAGWVKNIQYF
TRBV7-6	TRBJ2-2	CASSLARPANTGELFF
TRBV19	TRBJ1-6	CASSVARGGRNSPLHF
TRBV20-1	TRBJ2-7	CSAWVGTGGAYEQYF
TRBV25-1	TRBJ2-2	CASSESIPGLAGGNTGELFF
TRBV6-6	TRBJ2-1	CASSSPSSYNEQFF
TRBV20-1	TRBJ2-3	CSARSPGGSGTDTQYF
TRBV10-3	TRBJ1-4	CAISDSAGGGNEKLFF
TRBV7-3	TRBJ1-1	CASSADRGTEAFF
TRBV9	TRBJ2-3	CASNMGTDTQYF
TRBV9	TRBJ2-1	CASTLRESSYNEQFF
TRBV4-1	TRBJ1-4	CASSQEGRRGDEKLFF
TRBV6-2/TRBV6-3	TRBJ2-4	CASSSGTSGRHMQYF
TRBV4-3	TRBJ2-7	CASSQDATGDYEQYF